These 10 T cell receptor beta chains were all obtained from the same sample, sequenced in a study of blood T cell repertoires in COVID-19. The repertoire was sequenced with immunoSEQ multiplex PCR; TCRdb's copy has only in-frame clones and lacks some. The profile shows 75,000 to 100,000 clones, more than 75% of them singletons. The specimen sequenced was peripheral blood. These TCRs come from a man aged 45-65 years with active or convalescent COVID-19.

The chain joins TRBV2 to TRBJ1-3, with 10 bases identical to TRBD1. The germline V gene has CDR1 SNHLY and CDR2 FYNNEI. The V gene end was trimmed by 9 bases and the J gene end by 2 bases; junction bases not matched to a gene: 4. The length of the CDR3 is 14 residues. The CDR3 nucleotides are TGTGCCAGGGGACAGGGGATCGCTGGAAACACCATATATTTT. It is translated as CARGQGIAGNTIYF.

V usage is TRBV20-1 and J usage is TRBJ2-1; TRBD2 aligns across 10 bases. The CDR3 contains 14 residues. Germline V CDR1 and CDR2: DFQATT, SNEGSKA (reference sequence). The V gene end was trimmed by 3 bases and the J gene end by 8 bases; junction bases not matched to a gene: 7. The CDR3 protein is CSASKRGGFDEQFF. In DNA form, the CDR3 reads TGCAGTGCTAGTAAGCGGGGGGGCTTCGATGAGCAGTTCTTC.

V and J are TRBV19 and TRBJ1-2; the D is unclear. CDR3 size: 11 residues. The germline V gene has CDR1 LNHDA and CDR2 SQIVND (reference sequence). V was cut by 6 bases and J by 2 bases, with 4 bases left in between. The CDR3 sequence: CASSRNYGYTF. The CDR3 DNA reads as TGTGCCAGTAGCCGGAACTATGGCTACACCTTC.

V and J are TRBV6-1 and TRBJ2-5; 9 bases match TRBD2. The junction had 8 bases not matched to a gene; V was cut back by 0 bases and J by 6 bases. The length of the CDR3 is 16 residues. Germline V gene data show CDR1 as MNHNS and CDR2 as SASEGT. CDR3 sequence: CASSEALAGGRKTQYF. Here the CDR3 DNA reads TGTGCCAGCAGTGAAGCGTTGGCGGGGGGGCGAAAGACCCAGTACTTC.

V and J are TRBV7-2 and TRBJ2-1; 11 nucleotides line up with TRBD2. Per the germline V gene, CDR1 is SGHTA and CDR2 is FQGNSA. V was pared by 0 bases and J by 5 bases, with 6 bases of the junction left unmatched. This CDR3 spans 17 amino acids. DNA for the CDR3: TGTGCCAGCAGCTTAGCACTAGCGGGGGCGGGAGACAATGAGCAGTTCTTC. This codes for CASSLALAGAGDNEQFF. Variable domain in full (rest from reference TRBV7-2 and TRBJ2-1): GAGVSQSPSNKVTEKGKDVELRCDPISGHTALYWYRQSLGQGLEFLIYFQGNSAPDKSGLPSDRFSAERTGGSVSTLTIQRTQQEDSAVYLCASSLALAGAGDNEQFFGPGTRLTVL.

Many counts were recorded for this clone. The gene calls are TRBV6-1 and TRBJ2-3; 13 nucleotides match TRBD2. Germline CDR1 MNHNS, CDR2 SASEGT. Germline trimming cut 4 bases from V and 1 base from J; bases unmatched to any gene: 2. The CDR3 loop spans 16 amino acids. CDR3 DNA sequence: TGTGCCAGCAGTGTTGGACTAGCGGGGGGCACAGATACGCAGTATTTT. This gives the protein CASSVGLAGGTDTQYF.

The chain is built from TRBV10-1 and TRBJ2-5; a possible D gene is TRBD1 (6 bases). Germline V gene sequence: CDR1 WNHNN, CDR2 SYGVQD (reference sequence). V was pared by 6 bases and J by 3 bases, with 11 bases between. This CDR3 is built from 13 residues. CDR3 residues: CASSRTVEETQYF. CDR3 DNA sequence: TGCGCCAGCAGCCGGACAGTGGAAGAGACCCAGTACTTC.

The rearrangement joins TRBV13 to TRBJ2-3; 12 bases align to TRBD2. Trimming cost V 2 bases and J 1 base; bases outside gene matches: 4. In germline, CDR1 is PRHDT, CDR2 FYEKMQ (reference sequence). The CDR3 consists of 17 residues. The CDR3 loop reads CASSLKASGGGTDTQYF. The CDR3, as DNA: TGTGCCAGCAGCTTAAAGGCTAGCGGGGGGGGCACAGATACGCAGTATTTT.

This clone came up a few times. The V call is TRBV6-4, the J call TRBJ2-7; TRBD2 matches 7 bases. Germline trimming cut 9 bases from V and 5 bases from J; bases unmatched to any gene: 7. Germline CDR1 reads MRHNA; CDR2 reads SNTAGT. The CDR3 sequence is 12 residues long. The CDR3 DNA reads TGTGCCAGGGGAGGGCGAGGCGACGAGCAGTACGTC. Its protein product is CARGGRGDEQYV.

V is TRBV2 and J is TRBJ2-2; TRBD2 aligns across 13 bases. The length of the CDR3 is 17 residues. Per germline, CDR1 SNHLY and CDR2 FYNNEI. The ends lost 6 bases at V and 1 base at J; junction bases unmatched: 5. The CDR3: CASSQGLAGRNTGELFF. The CDR3 nucleotides are TGTGCCAGCAGCCAGGGACTAGCGGGGAGGAACACCGGGGAGCTGTTTTTT.